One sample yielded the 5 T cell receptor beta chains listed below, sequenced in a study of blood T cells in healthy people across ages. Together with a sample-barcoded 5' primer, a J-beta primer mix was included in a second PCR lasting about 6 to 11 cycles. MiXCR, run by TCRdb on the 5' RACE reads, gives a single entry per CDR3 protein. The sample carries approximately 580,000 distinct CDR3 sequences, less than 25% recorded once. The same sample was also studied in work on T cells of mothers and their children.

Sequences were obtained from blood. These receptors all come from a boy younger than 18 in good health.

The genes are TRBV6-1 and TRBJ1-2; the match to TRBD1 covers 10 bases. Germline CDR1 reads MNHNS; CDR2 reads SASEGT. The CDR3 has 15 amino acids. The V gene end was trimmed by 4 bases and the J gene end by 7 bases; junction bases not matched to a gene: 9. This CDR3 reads CASSASGTGVFGYTF. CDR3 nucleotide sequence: TGTGCCAGCAGTGCCTCCGGGACAGGGGTGTTTGGCTACACCTTC.

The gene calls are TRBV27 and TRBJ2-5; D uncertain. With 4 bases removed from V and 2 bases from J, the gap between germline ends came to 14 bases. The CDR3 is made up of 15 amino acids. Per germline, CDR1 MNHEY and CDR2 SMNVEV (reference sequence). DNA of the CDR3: TGTGCCAGCAGTTCCTCACTGCTGCGGCAAGAGACCCAGTACTTC. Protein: CASSSSLLRQETQYF.

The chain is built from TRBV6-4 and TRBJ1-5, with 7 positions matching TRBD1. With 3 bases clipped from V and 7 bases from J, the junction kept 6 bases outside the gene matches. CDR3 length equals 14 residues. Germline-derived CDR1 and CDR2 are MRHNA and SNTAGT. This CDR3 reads CASSESVGGQPQHF. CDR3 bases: TGTGCCAGCAGTGAGAGCGTAGGGGGCCAGCCCCAGCATTTT.

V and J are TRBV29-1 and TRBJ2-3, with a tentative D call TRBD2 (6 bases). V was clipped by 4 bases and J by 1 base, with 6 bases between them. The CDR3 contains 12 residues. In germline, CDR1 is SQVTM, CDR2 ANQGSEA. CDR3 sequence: CSVGEGTDTQYF. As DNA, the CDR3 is TGCAGCGTTGGGGAGGGCACAGATACGCAGTATTTT.

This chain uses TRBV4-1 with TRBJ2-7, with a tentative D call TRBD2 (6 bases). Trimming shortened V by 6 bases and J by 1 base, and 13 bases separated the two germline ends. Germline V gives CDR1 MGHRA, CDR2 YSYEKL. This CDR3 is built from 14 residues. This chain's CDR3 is CASRLGTDSYEQYF. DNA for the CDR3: TGCGCCAGCAGACTCGGGACTGATTCCTACGAGCAGTACTTC.